This section outlines one T cell receptor (beta chain) sequence together with its context. Each CDR3 protein gets one entry in TCRdb, which reprocessed the 5' RACE reads and gives no DNA. The table lists about 410,000 distinct CDR3 sequences. The data derive from a study of T cells expressing NK-cell markers. Germline loops: CDR1 SGHDT, CDR2 YYEEEE. This CDR3 has 13 residues. The sample comprised blood T cells: a sorted CD56 or NKG2C T cell subset, CD4+ or CD8+ T cells, or bulk PBMC T cells (not recorded which). The source is a woman aged 50 to 60 in good health. V and J are TRBV5-6 and TRBJ2-5. The chain's CDR3 is CASSSGGWETQYF. The entire variable domain, with the rest obtained from reference TRBV5-6 and TRBJ2-5, is as follows: DAGVTQSPTHLIKTRGQQVTLRCSPKSGHDTVSWYQQALGQGPQFIFQYYEEEERQRGNFPDRFSGHQFPNYSSELNVNALLLGDSALYLCASSSGGWETQYFGPGTRLLVL.